The subject of this entry is one T cell receptor (beta chain). Its specificity is unknown. The data originate from a study of T cell responses to AZD1222 COVID-19 vaccine. Overall study findings and caveats: Among AZD1222 vaccinees, only 5 to 7 were seropositive at baseline. Scientists sampled the repertoires only once the peak T cell response had passed. Clonal diversity was possibly underestimated; the donors were predominantly white British and more often female. Spike-wide vaccine-associated CD4 TCRs dominated at 160-218 and 743-854.

The data were produced by immunoSEQ multiplex PCR, yet TCRdb's version contains in-frame clones alone and is incomplete. The table has more than 95,000 clones, about 89% seen once. Sequences were derived from peripheral blood, sampled on day 0 of AZD1222 vaccination. This TCR was sampled from an adult in good health.

The CDR3 sequence is CASSPRGQGAVDGYTF. The CDR3 nucleotides read TGTGCCAGCAGCCCGCGGGGACAGGGGGCTGTTGATGGCTACACCTTC. The chain uses TRBV5-8 and TRBJ1-2; 12 bases match TRBD1. Trimming removed 4 bases from V and 6 bases from J; junction bases left unmatched: 10. The germline gives CDR1 SGHTS, CDR2 YDEGEE. The CDR3 is 16 amino acids. Variable domain in full (rest from reference TRBV5-8 and TRBJ1-2): EAGVTQSPTHLIKTRGQQATLRCSPISGHTSVYWYQQALGLGLQFLLWYDEGEERNRGNFPPRFSGRQFPNYSSELNVNALELEDSALYLCASSPRGQGAVDGYTFGSGTRLTVV.